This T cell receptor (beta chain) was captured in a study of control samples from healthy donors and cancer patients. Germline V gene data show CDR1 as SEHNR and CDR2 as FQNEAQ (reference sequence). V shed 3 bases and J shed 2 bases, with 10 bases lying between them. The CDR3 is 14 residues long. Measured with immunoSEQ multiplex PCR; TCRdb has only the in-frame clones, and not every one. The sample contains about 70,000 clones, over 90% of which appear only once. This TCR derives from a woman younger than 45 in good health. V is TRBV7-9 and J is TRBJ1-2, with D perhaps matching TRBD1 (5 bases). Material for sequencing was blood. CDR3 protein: CASSFGSGNYGYTF. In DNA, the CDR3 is TGTGCCAGCAGCTTCGGCTCAGGGAACTATGGCTACACCTTC.